These 3 T cell receptor beta chains originate from one sample sequenced in a study of human T cells and chemical hapten exposure. TCRdb analysed the RACE reads with MiXCR anew, one entry per CDR3 protein. The sample includes some 350,000 distinct CDR3 sequences, nearly 6.5% of them seen just once. Time point indicated: patch test 2, 6 weeks after DPC sensitization. As for treatment: therapeutic diphenylcyclopropenone sensitization with weekly scalp DPC. The starting material was whole blood, obtained in connection with sensitization to the hapten diphenylcyclopropenone (DPC). These receptors were collected from a young woman with alopecia areata. Some clones in this sample may be carry-over from other donors' samples.

Ten or more counts support this clonotype. The V call is TRBV7-2, the J call TRBJ1-1, with a tentative D call TRBD1 (6 bases). Germline CDR1 SGHTA, CDR2 FQGNSA. The CDR3 is made up of 13 amino acids. Trimming stripped 3 bases from V and 7 bases from J, with 12 bases between. CDR3 DNA: TGTGCCAGCAGCTTGAGGACAGACGGTGAAGCTTTCTTT. Translated: CASSLRTDGEAFF.

A few counts support this clonotype. The chain combines TRBV6-6 with TRBJ2-7; D ambiguous. V gave up 0 bases and J gave up 3 bases, with 9 bases separating them. The CDR3 runs 14 residues. Germline V CDR1 and CDR2: MNHNY, SVGAGI (reference sequence). The DNA of the CDR3 is TGTGCCAGCAGTTACTCGGGGAACTACTACGAGCAGTACTTC. Protein: CASSYSGNYYEQYF.

The table lists this clonotype with many counts. The chain employs TRBV12-3 or TRBV12-4 and TRBJ1-6; perhaps TRBD1 as D (5 bases). The CDR3 extends over 16 amino acids. V lost 1 base and J 0 bases, leaving 7 bases between the germline ends. CDR3 residues: CASSLGGSSYNSPLHF. DNA of the CDR3: TGTGCCAGCAGTTTAGGGGGGAGCTCCTATAATTCACCCCTCCACTTT.